The rows below give T cell receptor beta chains drawn from one sample of a study of T cell responses to AZD1222 COVID-19 vaccine. Profiled with immunoSEQ multiplex PCR; TCRdb holds only in-frame clones, not every one. The table records 150,000 to 180,000 clones, about 86% of them present only once. The specimen was peripheral blood, collected on day 0 of MenACWY control vaccination. The receptor set was obtained from an adult in good health. Each CDR3 is given with its conserved first and last residue. The order of the fields is clone size, V gene, J gene, D gene, CDR3 protein, CDR3 DNA. The D gene is left open where the match is weak. Only part of the rows carry a size: once, few, many, or a class if the clone is expanded.

>.|TRBV6-5|TRBJ1-1|TRBD1
CATQGVGFTEAFF
TGTGCCACACAGGGGGTGGGATTCACTGAAGCTTTCTTT
>once|TRBV6-4|TRBJ2-1|.
CASSYRGRGVDEQFF
TGTGCCAGCAGCTACAGGGGACGGGGGGTCGATGAGCAGTTCTTC
>.|TRBV5-6|TRBJ2-7|TRBD2
CASSFVTSGRAYEQYF
TGTGCCAGCAGCTTTGTGACTAGCGGGAGGGCCTACGAGCAGTACTTC
>.|TRBV5-1|TRBJ1-2|.
CASSPGSRDPNYGYTF
TGCGCCAGCAGCCCCGGTAGTAGAGATCCTAACTATGGCTACACCTTC
>.|TRBV14|TRBJ1-6|TRBD1
CASSQGQGVNSPLHF
TGTGCCAGCAGCCAAGGACAGGGTGTGAATTCACCCCTCCACTTT
>.|TRBV7-3|TRBJ2-3|.
CASSLTRDSTDTQYF
TGTGCCAGCAGCTTAACTCGGGACAGCACAGATACGCAGTATTTT
>.|TRBV19|TRBJ1-6|TRBD1
CASSMTGVMNSPLHF
TGTGCCAGTAGTATGACAGGGGTCATGAATTCACCCCTCCACTTT
>.|TRBV7-9|TRBJ1-4|TRBD1
CASSLVTGYEKLFF
TGTGCCAGCAGCTTAGTGACAGGGTATGAAAAACTGTTTTTT
>once|TRBV7-8|TRBJ1-3|.
CASSYVSSRGGSGNTIYF
TGTGCCAGCAGCTACGTCTCTTCCCGGGGCGGCTCTGGAAACACCATATATTTT
>.|TRBV2|TRBJ1-5|.
CASSEDVLENQPQHF
TGTGCCAGCAGTGAAGACGTGTTGGAGAATCAGCCCCAGCATTTT
>few|TRBV12-3/TRBV12-4|TRBJ1-1|.
CASSGGPNTEAFF
TGTGCCAGCAGCGGGGGTCCGAACACTGAAGCTTTCTTT
>.|TRBV18|TRBJ2-7|.
CASSPTTGQAEQYF
TGTGCCAGCTCGCCAACTACAGGGCAGGCCGAGCAGTACTTC
>.|TRBV6-5|TRBJ1-5|TRBD1
CASLGTVYSNQPQHF
TGTGCCAGCCTAGGGACAGTATATAGCAATCAGCCCCAGCATTTT
>.|TRBV19|TRBJ2-7|.
CASGRGDYEQYF
TGTGCCAGTGGGAGGGGGGACTACGAGCAGTACTTC
>.|TRBV4-2|TRBJ2-3|.
CASSQDGRRSATDTQYF
TGTGCCAGCAGCCAAGATGGGCGGCGGTCAGCCACAGATACGCAGTATTTT